This T cell receptor (beta chain) is drawn from a study of T cells in Graves' hyperthyroidism and ophthalmopathy. Authors of the study amplified TCR beta CDR3 regions from RNA transcripts. TCR CDR3 regions were first amplified by RT-PCR with HTBI primers. TCRdb redid the calling of the multiplex PCR reads with MiXCR, one entry per CDR3 protein. The repertoire holds roughly 600,000 distinct CDR3 sequences, with more than 14% as singletons. The diagnoses drew upon clinical symptoms, serum thyroxine and TRAb, thyroid ultrasound and orbital computed tomography. Trimming stripped 4 bases from V and 6 bases from J, with 10 bases between. Per the germline V gene, CDR1 is LNHNV and CDR2 is YYDKDF (reference sequence). The CDR3 length is 14 residues. Notes on the study in general: Ophthalmopathy was predicted by the model a median of approximately 6 months ahead of onset.

This clonotype was counted only a few times. Its antigen is unknown. The receptor comes from a woman aged 45-65 years with Graves' ophthalmopathy. The V and J genes are TRBV15 and TRBJ1-6, with D perhaps TRBD1 (6 bases). Sequencing was done on a sample of blood. This CDR3 reads CATSIRGGNSPLHF. The CDR3, as DNA: TGTGCCACCAGCATCAGGGGAGGTAATTCACCCCTCCACTTT.